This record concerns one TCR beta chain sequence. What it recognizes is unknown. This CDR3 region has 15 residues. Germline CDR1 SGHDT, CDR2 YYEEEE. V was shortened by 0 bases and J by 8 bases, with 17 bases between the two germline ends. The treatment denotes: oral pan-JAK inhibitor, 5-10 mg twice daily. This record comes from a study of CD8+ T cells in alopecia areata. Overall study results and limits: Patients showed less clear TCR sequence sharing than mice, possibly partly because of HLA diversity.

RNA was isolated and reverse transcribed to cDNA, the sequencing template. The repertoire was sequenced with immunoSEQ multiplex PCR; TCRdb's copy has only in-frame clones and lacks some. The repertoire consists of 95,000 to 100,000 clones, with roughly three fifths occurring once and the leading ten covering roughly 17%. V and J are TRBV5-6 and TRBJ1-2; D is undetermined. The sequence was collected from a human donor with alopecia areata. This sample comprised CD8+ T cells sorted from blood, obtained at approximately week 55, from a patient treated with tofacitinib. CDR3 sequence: CASSLELVSLEGYTF. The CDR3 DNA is TGTGCCAGCAGCTTGGAGCTCGTCTCTTTGGAGGGCTACACCTTC.